These T cell receptor beta chains were read from a single sample in a study of Graves' ophthalmopathy and Graves' hyperthyroidism. MiXCR, applied by TCRdb to the multiplex PCR reads, yields one record per CDR3 protein. Found here are about 1.1 million distinct CDR3 sequences, 35% to 40% of them singletons; the top ten hold 11%. Input material: peripheral blood or thyroid tissue (not recorded which). The receptors were sampled from an adult man with Graves' hyperthyroidism. The CDR3 runs from the conserved cysteine through the conserved F or W. A D gene is named only where the DNA matches it firmly. Only some rows state a clone size, as once, few, many or a class for expanded clones.

D gene: NA; clone size: many; J gene: TRBJ1-1; V gene: TRBV19; CDR3 protein: CASPCHGAEAFF; CDR3 DNA: TGTGCCAGTCCGTGTCACGGGGCCGAAGCTTTCTTT
D gene: NA; clone size: many; J gene: TRBJ2-7; V gene: TRBV20-1; CDR3 protein: CSARVGNEQYF; CDR3 DNA: TGCAGTGCTAGGGTGGGTAACGAGCAGTACTTC
D gene: TRBD2; clone size: many; J gene: TRBJ2-5; V gene: TRBV7-9; CDR3 protein: CASSLPSGQETQYF; CDR3 DNA: TGTGCCAGCAGCTTACCTAGCGGGCAAGAGACCCAGTACTTC
D gene: NA; clone size: once; J gene: TRBJ2-7; V gene: TRBV7-9; CDR3 protein: CASSGGTPNEQYF; CDR3 DNA: TGTGCCAGCAGCGGAGGGACGCCTAACGAGCAGTACTTC
D gene: NA; clone size: many; J gene: TRBJ2-7; V gene: TRBV7-2; CDR3 protein: CASSRRGLGEQYF; CDR3 DNA: TGTGCCAGCAGCCGACGAGGGTTGGGCGAGCAGTACTTC
D gene: NA; clone size: few; J gene: TRBJ2-7; V gene: TRBV2; CDR3 protein: CASTIDSYEQYF; CDR3 DNA: TGTGCCAGCACTATTGACAGTTACGAGCAGTACTTC
D gene: NA; clone size: NA; J gene: TRBJ2-6; V gene: TRBV7-2; CDR3 protein: CASSLGRGANVLTF; CDR3 DNA: TGTGCCAGCAGCTTAGGCAGGGGGGCCAACGTCCTGACTTTC
D gene: NA; clone size: few; J gene: TRBJ2-2; V gene: TRBV5-4; CDR3 protein: CAGSSAQTNTGELFF; CDR3 DNA: TGTGCCGGCAGCTCGGCACAGACGAACACCGGGGAGCTGTTTTTT
D gene: TRBD1; clone size: NA; J gene: TRBJ1-5; V gene: TRBV20-1; CDR3 protein: CSARKPGQAQSNQPQHF; CDR3 DNA: TGCAGTGCTAGAAAACCGGGACAGGCCCAAAGCAATCAGCCCCAGCATTTT
D gene: NA; clone size: NA; J gene: TRBJ1-6; V gene: TRBV5-8; CDR3 protein: CASSLAGSALGGDNSPLHF; CDR3 DNA: TGTGCCAGCAGCTTGGCCGGGAGTGCCTTGGGGGGTGACAATTCACCCCTCCACTTT
D gene: TRBD2; clone size: few; J gene: TRBJ2-2; V gene: TRBV5-4; CDR3 protein: CASSASGVTGTGELFF; CDR3 DNA: TGTGCCAGCAGCGCGAGCGGGGTAACCGGCACCGGGGAGCTGTTTTTT
D gene: TRBD1; clone size: NA; J gene: TRBJ1-6; V gene: TRBV7-3; CDR3 protein: CASRRYSRGTLISPLHF; CDR3 DNA: TGTGCCAGCAGGCGGTATTCCAGGGGGACCTTAATTTCACCCCTCCACTTT
D gene: NA; clone size: few; J gene: TRBJ2-7; V gene: TRBV10-3; CDR3 protein: CASKRKRDNTYEQYF; CDR3 DNA: TGTGCCAGCAAGCGAAAACGGGACAACACCTACGAGCAGTACTTC
D gene: NA; clone size: NA; J gene: TRBJ1-3; V gene: TRBV7-9; CDR3 protein: CASSPRGGFASSGNTIYF; CDR3 DNA: TGTGCCAGCAGCCCCCGGGGGGGGTTTGCCAGTTCTGGAAACACCATATATTTT
D gene: TRBD1; clone size: many; J gene: TRBJ1-5; V gene: TRBV10-3; CDR3 protein: CAISENRGGSNQPQHF; CDR3 DNA: TGTGCCATCAGTGAGAACAGGGGCGGGAGCAATCAGCCCCAGCATTTT
D gene: TRBD2; clone size: few; J gene: TRBJ2-7; V gene: TRBV10-3; CDR3 protein: CASSYSPSGDYEQYF; CDR3 DNA: TGTGCCAGCAGTTACTCGCCTAGCGGGGACTACGAGCAGTACTTC
D gene: NA; clone size: NA; J gene: TRBJ1-6; V gene: TRBV5-5; CDR3 protein: CASSPEKIGNNSPLHF; CDR3 DNA: TGTGCCAGCAGCCCCGAAAAAATAGGGAATAATTCACCCCTCCACTTT
D gene: TRBD1; clone size: many; J gene: TRBJ2-5; V gene: TRBV6-2/TRBV6-3; CDR3 protein: CASSYGQGARETQYF; CDR3 DNA: TGTGCCAGCAGTTACGGACAGGGGGCGAGAGAGACCCAGTACTTC
D gene: NA; clone size: many; J gene: TRBJ1-2; V gene: TRBV6-5; CDR3 protein: CASSYSEGGDGYTF; CDR3 DNA: TGTGCCAGCAGTTACTCGGAAGGAGGGGATGGCTACACCTTC
D gene: NA; clone size: NA; J gene: TRBJ1-6; V gene: TRBV20-1; CDR3 protein: CSARRFVGSSPLHF; CDR3 DNA: TGCAGTGCGAGGCGGTTCGTTGGATCTTCACCCCTCCACTTT
D gene: TRBD2; clone size: NA; J gene: TRBJ2-3; V gene: TRBV7-3; CDR3 protein: CASSLTSGEGTDTQYF; CDR3 DNA: TGTGCCAGCAGCTTGACTAGCGGGGAAGGCACAGATACGCAGTATTTT
D gene: TRBD2; clone size: NA; J gene: TRBJ2-7; V gene: TRBV7-3; CDR3 protein: CASSPPSGSPYEQYF; CDR3 DNA: TGTGCCAGCAGCCCCCCTAGCGGGAGTCCCTACGAGCAGTACTTC
D gene: NA; clone size: NA; J gene: TRBJ2-7; V gene: TRBV10-2; CDR3 protein: CASSAGRPTEQYF; CDR3 DNA: TGCGCCAGCAGTGCCGGACGACCTACCGAGCAGTACTTC
D gene: TRBD1; clone size: NA; J gene: TRBJ2-2; V gene: TRBV15; CDR3 protein: CATGRDRALNTGELFF; CDR3 DNA: TGTGCCACCGGCAGAGACAGGGCCCTGAACACCGGGGAGCTGTTTTTT
D gene: NA; clone size: NA; J gene: TRBJ2-5; V gene: TRBV6-1; CDR3 protein: CASSASQRGRAETQYF; CDR3 DNA: TGTGCCAGCAGTGCGTCCCAACGGGGGCGGGCAGAGACCCAGTACTTC
D gene: NA; clone size: many; J gene: TRBJ1-2; V gene: TRBV7-2; CDR3 protein: CASSLRLIGNGYTF; CDR3 DNA: TGTGCCAGCAGCTTGAGGTTGATAGGGAATGGCTACACCTTC
D gene: NA; clone size: many; J gene: TRBJ1-2; V gene: TRBV13; CDR3 protein: CASSSGMRGQAHGYTF; CDR3 DNA: TGTGCCAGCAGCTCAGGGATGAGGGGACAAGCTCATGGCTACACCTTC
D gene: NA; clone size: few; J gene: TRBJ2-7; V gene: TRBV6-2/TRBV6-3; CDR3 protein: CASSYLQVYEQYF; CDR3 DNA: TGTGCCAGCAGTTACTTACAGGTCTACGAGCAGTACTTC
D gene: NA; clone size: once; J gene: TRBJ1-1; V gene: TRBV7-2; CDR3 protein: CASSLRSGGLGNTEAFF; CDR3 DNA: TGTGCCAGCAGCTTAAGGTCGGGGGGGCTAGGAAACACTGAAGCTTTCTTT
D gene: TRBD1; clone size: many; J gene: TRBJ1-1; V gene: TRBV5-1; CDR3 protein: CASSWTGQGHEAFF; CDR3 DNA: TGCGCCAGCAGCTGGACTGGACAGGGGCATGAAGCTTTCTTT
D gene: NA; clone size: NA; J gene: TRBJ2-7; V gene: TRBV20-1; CDR3 protein: CSAPPLRRDSYEQYF; CDR3 DNA: TGCAGTGCTCCCCCTTTACGGAGGGACTCCTACGAGCAGTACTTC
D gene: NA; clone size: many; J gene: TRBJ1-2; V gene: TRBV5-1; CDR3 protein: CASSFTGSEEICF; CDR3 DNA: TGCGCCAGCAGCTTTACCGGGTCAGAAGAAATTTGTTTC
D gene: NA; clone size: many; J gene: TRBJ2-7; V gene: TRBV7-9; CDR3 protein: CASSFGAAGEQYF; CDR3 DNA: TGTGCCAGCAGCTTCGGGGCGGCGGGAGAGCAGTACTTC
D gene: TRBD1; clone size: few; J gene: TRBJ1-4; V gene: TRBV15; CDR3 protein: CADRGLSEKLFF; CDR3 DNA: TGTGCTGACAGGGGGCTGAGTGAAAAACTGTTTTTT
D gene: NA; clone size: NA; J gene: TRBJ1-5; V gene: TRBV7-9; CDR3 protein: CAGSLAGGNNQPQHF; CDR3 DNA: TGTGCCGGCAGCTTAGCGGGAGGAAACAATCAGCCCCAGCATTTT
D gene: TRBD1; clone size: NA; J gene: TRBJ2-7; V gene: TRBV25-1; CDR3 protein: CASSANPGQVIYEQYF; CDR3 DNA: TGTGCCAGCAGTGCAAACCCGGGACAGGTAATCTACGAGCAGTACTTC
D gene: NA; clone size: many; J gene: TRBJ1-1; V gene: TRBV29-1; CDR3 protein: CSGNQGFGTEAFF; CDR3 DNA: TGCAGCGGGAATCAGGGATTCGGCACTGAAGCTTTCTTT
D gene: NA; clone size: many; J gene: TRBJ2-7; V gene: TRBV14; CDR3 protein: CASSHSNSYEQYF; CDR3 DNA: TGTGCCAGCAGCCATTCCAACTCCTACGAGCAGTACTTC
D gene: TRBD1; clone size: many; J gene: TRBJ1-6; V gene: TRBV5-1; CDR3 protein: CASSYGQGDSPLHF; CDR3 DNA: TGCGCCAGCAGCTATGGACAGGGTGATTCACCCCTCCACTTT
D gene: NA; clone size: once; J gene: TRBJ1-1; V gene: TRBV7-8; CDR3 protein: CANSQESRGRGEAFF; CDR3 DNA: TGTGCCAACAGCCAAGAATCCCGGGGACGAGGTGAAGCTTTCTTT
D gene: NA; clone size: NA; J gene: TRBJ1-5; V gene: TRBV20-1; CDR3 protein: CSVALGNQPQHF; CDR3 DNA: TGCAGTGTTGCCTTAGGGAATCAGCCCCAGCATTTT
D gene: NA; clone size: NA; J gene: TRBJ2-7; V gene: TRBV10-3; CDR3 protein: CAINGVELASYEQYF; CDR3 DNA: TGTGCCATTAATGGGGTGGAGCTAGCCTCCTACGAGCAGTACTTC
D gene: NA; clone size: NA; J gene: TRBJ2-7; V gene: TRBV7-9; CDR3 protein: CASSPMASVAYEQYF; CDR3 DNA: TGTGCCAGCAGCCCGATGGCTAGCGTAGCCTACGAGCAGTACTTC
D gene: NA; clone size: many; J gene: TRBJ1-5; V gene: TRBV11-2; CDR3 protein: CASSFQGGSNQPQHF; CDR3 DNA: TGTGCCAGCAGCTTCCAGGGCGGTAGCAATCAGCCCCAGCATTTT
D gene: NA; clone size: NA; J gene: TRBJ2-7; V gene: TRBV20-1; CDR3 protein: CSARTGLMDYEQYF; CDR3 DNA: TGCAGTGCGAGAACAGGACTTATGGACTACGAGCAGTACTTC
D gene: NA; clone size: NA; J gene: TRBJ2-3; V gene: TRBV15; CDR3 protein: CATRGGISTDTQYF; CDR3 DNA: TGTGCCACCAGAGGGGGGATTAGCACAGATACGCAGTATTTT
D gene: NA; clone size: NA; J gene: TRBJ2-7; V gene: TRBV25-1; CDR3 protein: CASSPPGRVYEQYF; CDR3 DNA: TGTGCCAGCTCACCCCCAGGCCGGGTTTACGAGCAGTACTTC
D gene: TRBD1; clone size: NA; J gene: TRBJ2-5; V gene: TRBV9; CDR3 protein: CAWSAGQGRETQYF; CDR3 DNA: TGTGCCTGGAGCGCTGGACAGGGGAGAGAGACCCAGTACTTC
D gene: TRBD1; clone size: NA; J gene: TRBJ2-7; V gene: TRBV5-6; CDR3 protein: CASSSGGQGRAYEQYF; CDR3 DNA: TGTGCCAGCAGCTCGGGGGGACAGGGCCGAGCCTACGAGCAGTACTTC
D gene: TRBD2; clone size: many; J gene: TRBJ2-3; V gene: TRBV15; CDR3 protein: CATSRDIGRDTQYF; CDR3 DNA: TGTGCCACCAGCAGAGATATCGGGAGGGATACGCAGTATTTT
D gene: TRBD2; clone size: many; J gene: TRBJ2-7; V gene: TRBV12-3/TRBV12-4; CDR3 protein: CASSGTSGRGVHEQYF; CDR3 DNA: TGTGCCAGCAGTGGGACTAGCGGGAGAGGTGTCCACGAGCAGTACTTC
D gene: TRBD1; clone size: many; J gene: TRBJ1-4; V gene: TRBV2; CDR3 protein: CASSDGTVREKLFF; CDR3 DNA: TGTGCCAGCAGTGATGGGACAGTTCGGGAAAAACTGTTTTTT
D gene: NA; clone size: many; J gene: TRBJ1-5; V gene: TRBV7-8; CDR3 protein: CASSLDQLQPQHF; CDR3 DNA: TGTGCCAGCAGCTTAGACCAGCTTCAGCCCCAGCATTTT
D gene: TRBD1; clone size: NA; J gene: TRBJ1-2; V gene: TRBV7-2; CDR3 protein: CASSSGFGTGGGYTF; CDR3 DNA: TGTGCCAGCAGCTCCGGCTTCGGGACAGGGGGTGGCTACACCTTC